A selection of T cell receptor beta chains follows, all from one sample in a study of blood T cell repertoires in COVID-19. TCRdb's copy holds only in-frame clones and misses some; the assay was immunoSEQ multiplex PCR. The sample yields about 220,000 clones, roughly 88% seen once. The sequencing input was peripheral blood. The origin of the receptors is a man between 35 and 55 years old who had recovered from COVID-19. CDR3s include the opening cysteine and the closing phenylalanine or tryptophan. Fields, in order: clone size, J gene, V gene, D gene, CDR3 protein, CDR3 DNA. The D gene is left open where the match is weak. Clone sizes are given selectively: once, few, many, or a class where the clone is expanded.

>many|TRBJ1-3|TRBV29-1|TRBD1
CSEHYRGGNTIYF
TGCAGCGAGCACTACAGGGGTGGAAACACCATATATTTT
>few|TRBJ1-6|TRBV7-2|TRBD1
CASSPRTGGGSPLHF
TGTGCCAGCAGCCCCAGGACAGGGGGTGGTTCACCCCTCCACTTT
>NA|TRBJ1-2|TRBV25-1|NA
CASRDTYGYTF
TGTGCCAGCAGGGACACCTATGGCTACACCTTC
>NA|TRBJ1-5|TRBV6-5|NA
CASSPQGRGNQPQHF
TGTGCCAGCAGCCCCCAAGGGAGGGGCAATCAGCCCCAGCATTTT
>NA|TRBJ2-3|TRBV19|TRBD1
CASSRRPTGTGGSDTQYF
TGTGCCAGTAGTAGAAGGCCAACCGGGACAGGGGGGTCAGATACGCAGTATTTT
>NA|TRBJ1-1|TRBV5-4|NA
CASSLLSGGYTEAFF
TGTGCCAGCAGCTTGCTGTCAGGCGGGTACACTGAAGCTTTCTTT
>NA|TRBJ2-5|TRBV15|TRBD1
CATSRARGQGLQETQYF
TGTGCCACCAGCAGGGCTCGCGGACAGGGCCTTCAAGAGACCCAGTACTTC
>NA|TRBJ1-1|TRBV27|NA
CASSLFGSSGAFF
TGTGCCAGCAGTTTATTCGGGTCCTCGGGAGCTTTCTTT
>NA|TRBJ2-7|TRBV13|TRBD1
CASSLGGTGGLGQYF
TGTGCCAGCAGCTTGGGAGGGACAGGGGGTTTGGGGCAGTACTTC
>NA|TRBJ1-1|TRBV19|NA
CASSIRDWSTEAFF
TGTGCCAGTAGTATTAGGGACTGGAGCACTGAAGCTTTCTTT
>NA|TRBJ2-5|TRBV7-2|NA
CASSLEPSRETQYF
TGTGCCAGCAGCTTAGAGCCTAGCAGAGAGACCCAGTACTTC
>NA|TRBJ1-3|TRBV10-3|NA
CAISGRERPGNTIYF
TGTGCCATCAGTGGGCGGGAAAGGCCTGGAAACACCATATATTTT
>NA|TRBJ2-2|TRBV5-4|NA
CASSPEGGELFF
TGTGCCAGCAGCCCGGAGGGGGGGGAGCTGTTTTTT
>NA|TRBJ1-4|TRBV10-3|NA
CATSPGTTAEKLFF
TGTGCCACTTCCCCCGGGACAACAGCGGAAAAACTGTTTTTT
>few|TRBJ1-2|TRBV2|NA
CASSEGGSSNYGYTF
TGTGCCAGCAGTGAAGGGGGCAGCTCTAACTATGGCTACACCTTC
>NA|TRBJ2-7|TRBV6-2/TRBV6-3|NA
CASSETGSLAYEQYF
TGTGCCAGCAGCGAGACAGGATCTCTTGCCTACGAGCAGTACTTC
>NA|TRBJ2-1|TRBV7-2|TRBD2
CASIGGSSYNEQFF
TGTGCCAGCATCGGCGGGAGCTCCTACAATGAGCAGTTCTTC
>NA|TRBJ2-1|TRBV20-1|NA
CSASLSNEQFF
TGCAGTGCTAGTCTAAGCAATGAGCAGTTCTTC
>NA|TRBJ1-3|TRBV30|NA
CAWGPDSPSGNTIYF
TGTGCCTGGGGGCCCGACAGCCCGTCTGGAAACACCATATATTTT
>NA|TRBJ2-3|TRBV18|NA
CASSPQSRQPDTQYF
TGTGCCAGCTCACCCCAAAGCAGACAGCCAGATACGCAGTATTTT
>NA|TRBJ1-1|TRBV10-3|NA
CAISEPIGRGMNTEAFF
TGTGCCATCAGTGAGCCTATAGGGAGGGGGATGAACACTGAAGCTTTCTTT
>NA|TRBJ2-2|TRBV30|NA
CAGTQRGIGELFF
TGTGCCGGGACCCAACGGGGGATCGGGGAGCTGTTTTTT
>NA|TRBJ1-3|TRBV18|NA
CASGESIASGNTIYF
TGTGCCAGCGGGGAGTCAATAGCCTCTGGAAACACCATATATTTT
>NA|TRBJ2-7|TRBV27|NA
CAGESPGKGDEQYF
TGTGCCGGAGAATCACCGGGGAAGGGGGACGAGCAGTACTTC
>NA|TRBJ2-7|TRBV3-1/TRBV3-2|NA
CASSPERNSYEQYF
TGTGCCAGCAGCCCAGAGCGGAACTCCTACGAGCAGTACTTC
>NA|TRBJ2-1|TRBV19|TRBD2
CASSIGLAANNEQFF
TGTGCCAGTAGTATAGGACTAGCAGCTAACAATGAGCAGTTCTTC
>NA|TRBJ1-2|TRBV3-1/TRBV3-2|TRBD1
CASSPRQGSGSGYTF
TGTGCCAGCAGCCCCCGACAGGGGTCTGGATCTGGCTACACCTTC
>NA|TRBJ2-5|TRBV15|TRBD2
CATSSRWLAGVGETQYF
TGTGCCACCAGCTCGAGGTGGCTAGCGGGAGTTGGGGAGACCCAGTACTTC
>NA|TRBJ2-7|TRBV30|NA
CAWNPGGSGEQYF
TGTGCCTGGAACCCAGGGGGGTCGGGCGAGCAGTACTTC
>NA|TRBJ1-2|TRBV7-2|TRBD1
CASSPGTGLGYTF
TGTGCCAGCAGCCCAGGGACAGGGCTTGGCTACACCTTC
>NA|TRBJ2-7|TRBV2|TRBD1
CASSEARGRRYEQYF
TGTGCCAGCAGTGAAGCCAGGGGGCGCAGGTACGAGCAGTACTTC
>NA|TRBJ2-1|TRBV2|NA
CASSLADSPQFF
TGTGCCAGCAGTCTAGCGGACAGTCCCCAGTTCTTC
>NA|TRBJ2-7|TRBV19|TRBD1
CASSKGQGAYEQYF
TGTGCCAGTAGTAAGGGACAGGGGGCGTACGAGCAGTACTTC
>NA|TRBJ2-3|TRBV12-5|NA
CASALIGTDTQYF
TGTGCTAGTGCCCTAATAGGCACAGATACGCAGTATTTT
>NA|TRBJ2-1|TRBV4-3|TRBD1
CASSQGGTGGNQFF
TGCGCCAGCAGCCAAGGAGGGACAGGGGGCAATCAGTTCTTC
>NA|TRBJ2-2|TRBV5-1|NA
CASSLRSLDTNTGELFF
TGCGCCAGCAGCCTGAGGTCTCTGGACACGAACACCGGGGAGCTGTTTTTT
>NA|TRBJ2-7|TRBV9|TRBD2
CASSELAGNPSYEQYF
TGTGCCAGCAGCGAGCTAGCGGGAAACCCCTCCTACGAGCAGTACTTC
>NA|TRBJ2-2|TRBV6-6|TRBD1
CASIRQGANTGELFF
TGTGCCAGCATCCGGCAGGGGGCCAACACCGGGGAGCTGTTTTTT
>few|TRBJ2-7|TRBV5-5|NA
CASSLRAREDEQYF
TGTGCCAGCAGCCTAAGGGCCAGGGAGGACGAGCAGTACTTC
>NA|TRBJ2-7|TRBV12-5|NA
CASGADRYYEQYF
TGTGCTAGTGGCGCGGACAGATACTACGAGCAGTACTTC
>once|TRBJ1-1|TRBV4-1|NA
CASSQGPAGNTEAFF
TGCGCCAGCAGCCAAGGCCCTGCCGGGAACACTGAAGCTTTCTTT
>NA|TRBJ1-3|TRBV5-1|NA
CASSLNPGHTSGNTIYF
TGCGCCAGCAGTCTTAACCCGGGACACACCTCTGGAAACACCATATATTTT
>NA|TRBJ2-5|TRBV6-5|NA
CASSRPSRVQETQYF
TGTGCCAGCAGTCGTCCCAGCCGGGTCCAAGAGACCCAGTACTTC
>NA|TRBJ1-1|TRBV5-1|TRBD1
CASSLGGTANTEAFF
TGCGCCAGCAGCTTGGGGGGGACAGCGAACACTGAAGCTTTCTTT
>NA|TRBJ2-7|TRBV5-1|TRBD1
CASSLEVVRGHEQYF
TGCGCCAGCAGCTTGGAGGTGGTCAGGGGGCACGAGCAGTACTTC
>NA|TRBJ2-7|TRBV5-6|TRBD2
CASSGRLAGGDEQYF
TGTGCCAGCAGCGGTAGACTAGCGGGAGGGGACGAGCAGTACTTC
>NA|TRBJ2-3|TRBV18|TRBD1
CASSSKDRGRSYTQYF
TGTGCCAGCTCCTCCAAGGACAGGGGGCGTAGTTATACGCAGTATTTT